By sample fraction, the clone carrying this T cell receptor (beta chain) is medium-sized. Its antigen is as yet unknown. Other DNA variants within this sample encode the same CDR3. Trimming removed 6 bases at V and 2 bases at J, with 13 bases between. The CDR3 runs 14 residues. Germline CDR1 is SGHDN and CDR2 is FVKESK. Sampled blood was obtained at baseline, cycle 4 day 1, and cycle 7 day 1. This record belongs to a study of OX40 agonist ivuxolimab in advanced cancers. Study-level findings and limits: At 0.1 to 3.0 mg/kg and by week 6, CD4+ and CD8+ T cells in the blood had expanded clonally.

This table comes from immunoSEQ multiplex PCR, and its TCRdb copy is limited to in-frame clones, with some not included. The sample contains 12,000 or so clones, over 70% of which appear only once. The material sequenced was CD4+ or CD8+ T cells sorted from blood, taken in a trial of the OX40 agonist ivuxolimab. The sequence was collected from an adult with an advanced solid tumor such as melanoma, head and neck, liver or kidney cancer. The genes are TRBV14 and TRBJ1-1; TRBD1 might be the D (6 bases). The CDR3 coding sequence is TGTGCCAGCAGTCCAGGACAGTTTAACACTGAAGCTTTCTTT. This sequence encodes CASSPGQFNTEAFF.